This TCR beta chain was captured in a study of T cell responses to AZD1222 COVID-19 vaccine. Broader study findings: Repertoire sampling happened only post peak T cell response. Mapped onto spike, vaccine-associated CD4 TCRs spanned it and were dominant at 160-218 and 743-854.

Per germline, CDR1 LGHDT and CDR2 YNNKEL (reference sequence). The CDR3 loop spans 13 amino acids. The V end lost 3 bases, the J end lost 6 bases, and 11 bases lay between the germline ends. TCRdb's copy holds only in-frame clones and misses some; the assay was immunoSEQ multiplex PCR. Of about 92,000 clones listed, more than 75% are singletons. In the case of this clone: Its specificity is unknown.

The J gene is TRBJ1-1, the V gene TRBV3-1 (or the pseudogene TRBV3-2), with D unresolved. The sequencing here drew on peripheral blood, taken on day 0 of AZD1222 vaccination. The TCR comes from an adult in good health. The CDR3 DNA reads TGTGCCAGCAGCCACAGACCGTCCCCTGAAGCTTTCTTT. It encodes CASSHRPSPEAFF.